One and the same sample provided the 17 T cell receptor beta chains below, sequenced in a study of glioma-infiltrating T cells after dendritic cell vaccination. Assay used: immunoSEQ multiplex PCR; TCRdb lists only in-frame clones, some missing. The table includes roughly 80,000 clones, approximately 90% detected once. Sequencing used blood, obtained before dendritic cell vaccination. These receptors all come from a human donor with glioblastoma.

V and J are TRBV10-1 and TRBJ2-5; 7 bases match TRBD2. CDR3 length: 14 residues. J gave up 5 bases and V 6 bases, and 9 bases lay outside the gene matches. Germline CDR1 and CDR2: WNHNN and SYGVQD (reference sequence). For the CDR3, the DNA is TGCGCCAGCAGCGGTGGGGGGGATTTGGAGACCCAGTACTTC. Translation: CASSGGGDLETQYF.

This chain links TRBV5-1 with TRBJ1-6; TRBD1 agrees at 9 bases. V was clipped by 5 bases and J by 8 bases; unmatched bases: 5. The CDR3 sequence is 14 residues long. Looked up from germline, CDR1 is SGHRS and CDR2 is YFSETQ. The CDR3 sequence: CASRPGTGYSPLHF. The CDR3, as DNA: TGCGCCAGCAGACCCGGGACAGGGTATTCACCCCTCCACTTT.

In DNA, the CDR3 is TGCGCCAGCAGCTTGGGGCGGGCTAACACCGGGGAGCTGTTTTTT. The encoded protein is CASSLGRANTGELFF. The V and J genes are TRBV5-1 and TRBJ2-2; possible D gene TRBD2, 5 bases. This CDR3 contains 15 residues. The germline V gene has CDR1 SGHRS and CDR2 YFSETQ. The V and J ends lost 0 bases and 2 bases respectively, with 8 bases between them.

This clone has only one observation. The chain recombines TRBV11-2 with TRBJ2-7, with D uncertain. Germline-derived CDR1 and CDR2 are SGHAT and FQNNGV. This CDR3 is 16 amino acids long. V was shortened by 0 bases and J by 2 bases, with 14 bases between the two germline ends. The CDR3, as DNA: TGTGCCAGCAGCTTAGATTTGCTTCTGCCGGCCTACGAGCAGTACTTC. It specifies CASSLDLLLPAYEQYF.

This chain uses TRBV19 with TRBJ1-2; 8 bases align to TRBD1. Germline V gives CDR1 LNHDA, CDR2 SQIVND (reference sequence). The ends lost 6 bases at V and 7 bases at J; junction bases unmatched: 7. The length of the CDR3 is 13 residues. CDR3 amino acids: CASSPTGGVGYTF. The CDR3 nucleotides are TGTGCCAGTAGCCCAACAGGGGGTGTTGGCTACACCTTC. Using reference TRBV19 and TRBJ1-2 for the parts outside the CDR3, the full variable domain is DGGITQSPKYLFRKEGQNVTLSCEQNLNHDAMYWYRQDPGQGLRLIYYSQIVNDFQKGDIAEGYSVSREKKESFPLTVTSAQKNPTAFYLCASSPTGGVGYTFGSGTRLTVV.

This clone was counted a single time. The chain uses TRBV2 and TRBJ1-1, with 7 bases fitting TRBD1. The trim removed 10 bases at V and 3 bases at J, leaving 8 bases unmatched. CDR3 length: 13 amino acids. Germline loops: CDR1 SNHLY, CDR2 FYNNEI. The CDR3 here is CAISQGWDTEAFF. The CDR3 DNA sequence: TGTGCCATCTCACAGGGGTGGGACACTGAAGCTTTCTTT.

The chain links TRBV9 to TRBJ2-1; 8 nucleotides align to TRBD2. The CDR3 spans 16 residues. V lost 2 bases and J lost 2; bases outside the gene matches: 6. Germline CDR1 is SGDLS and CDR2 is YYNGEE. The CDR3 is CASSVTTSGAYNEQFF. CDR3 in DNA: TGTGCCAGCAGCGTCACCACTAGCGGAGCCTACAATGAGCAGTTCTTC. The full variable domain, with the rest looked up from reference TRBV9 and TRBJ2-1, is DSGVTQTPKHLITATGQRVTLRCSPRSGDLSVYWYQQSLDQGLQFLIQYYNGEERAKGNILERFSAQQFPDLHSELNLSSLELGDSALYFCASSVTTSGAYNEQFFGPGTRLTVL.

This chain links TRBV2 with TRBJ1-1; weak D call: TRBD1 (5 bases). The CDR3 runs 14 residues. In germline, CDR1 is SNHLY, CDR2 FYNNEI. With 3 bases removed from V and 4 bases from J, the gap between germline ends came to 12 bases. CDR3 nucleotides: TGTGCCAGCAGTGATCCCCATACAGGCACTGAAGCTTTCTTT. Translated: CASSDPHTGTEAFF.

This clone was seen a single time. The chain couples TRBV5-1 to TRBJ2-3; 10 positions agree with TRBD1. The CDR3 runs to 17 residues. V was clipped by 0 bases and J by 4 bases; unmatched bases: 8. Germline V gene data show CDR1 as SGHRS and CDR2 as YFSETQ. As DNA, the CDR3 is TGCGCCAGCAGCTTGGCCTCAACCGGGACAGGGGCAGATACGCAGTATTTT. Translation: CASSLASTGTGADTQYF.

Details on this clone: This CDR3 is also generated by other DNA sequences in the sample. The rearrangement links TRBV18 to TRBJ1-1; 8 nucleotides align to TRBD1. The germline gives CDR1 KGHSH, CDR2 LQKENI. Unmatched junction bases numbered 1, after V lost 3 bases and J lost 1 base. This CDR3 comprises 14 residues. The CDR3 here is CASSPGTGNTEAFF. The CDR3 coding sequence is TGTGCCAGCTCACCCGGGACAGGGAACACTGAAGCTTTCTTT.

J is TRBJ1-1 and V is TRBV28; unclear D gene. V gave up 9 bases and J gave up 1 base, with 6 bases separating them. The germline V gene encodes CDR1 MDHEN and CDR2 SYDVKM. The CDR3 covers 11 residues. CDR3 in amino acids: CASTANTEAFF. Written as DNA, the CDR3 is TGTGCCAGTACAGCGAACACTGAAGCTTTCTTT.

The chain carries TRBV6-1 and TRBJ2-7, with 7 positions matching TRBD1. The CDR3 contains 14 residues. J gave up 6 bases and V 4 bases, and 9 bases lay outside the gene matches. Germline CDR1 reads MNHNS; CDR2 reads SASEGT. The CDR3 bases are TGTGCCAGCAGTGGCGGCAGGGGGTACGGCGAGCAGTACTTC. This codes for CASSGGRGYGEQYF.

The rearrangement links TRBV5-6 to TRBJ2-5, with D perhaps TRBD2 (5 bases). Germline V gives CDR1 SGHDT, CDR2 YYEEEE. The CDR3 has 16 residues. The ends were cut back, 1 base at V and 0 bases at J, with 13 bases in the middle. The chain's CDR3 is CASSLSRTRYQETQYF. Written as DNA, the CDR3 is TGTGCCAGCAGCTTGTCCAGGACTCGGTACCAAGAGACCCAGTACTTC.

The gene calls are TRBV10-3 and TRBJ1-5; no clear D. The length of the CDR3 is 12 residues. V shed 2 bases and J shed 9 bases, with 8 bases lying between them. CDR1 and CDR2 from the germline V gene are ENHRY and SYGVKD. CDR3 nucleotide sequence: TGTGCCATCAGTGAGACAGCACGGCCCCAGCATTTT. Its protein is CAISETARPQHF.

CDR3 sequence (DNA): TGTGCCAGCAGCCCCCTACCGGACAGGGCAACCGAGCAGTACTTC. It is translated as CASSPLPDRATEQYF. The genes are TRBV9 and TRBJ2-7, with 8 positions matching TRBD1. The CDR3 has 15 amino acids. The ends lost 4 bases at V and 6 bases at J; junction bases unmatched: 12. Germline V gene lookup returns CDR1 SGDLS and CDR2 YYNGEE.

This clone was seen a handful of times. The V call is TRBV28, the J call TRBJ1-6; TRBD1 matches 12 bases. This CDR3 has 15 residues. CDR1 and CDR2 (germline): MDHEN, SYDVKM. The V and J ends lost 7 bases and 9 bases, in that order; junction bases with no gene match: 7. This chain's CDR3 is CASNFRDRGLSPLHF. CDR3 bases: TGTGCCAGCAACTTTCGGGACAGGGGGCTTTCACCCCTCCACTTT.

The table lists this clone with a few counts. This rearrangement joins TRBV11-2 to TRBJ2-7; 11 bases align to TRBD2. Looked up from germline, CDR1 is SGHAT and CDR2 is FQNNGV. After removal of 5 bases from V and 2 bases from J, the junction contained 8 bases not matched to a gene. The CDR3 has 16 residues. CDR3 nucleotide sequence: TGTGCCAGCAGCCTCACAGGGACTAGCGGAACCTACGAGCAGTACTTC. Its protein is CASSLTGTSGTYEQYF.